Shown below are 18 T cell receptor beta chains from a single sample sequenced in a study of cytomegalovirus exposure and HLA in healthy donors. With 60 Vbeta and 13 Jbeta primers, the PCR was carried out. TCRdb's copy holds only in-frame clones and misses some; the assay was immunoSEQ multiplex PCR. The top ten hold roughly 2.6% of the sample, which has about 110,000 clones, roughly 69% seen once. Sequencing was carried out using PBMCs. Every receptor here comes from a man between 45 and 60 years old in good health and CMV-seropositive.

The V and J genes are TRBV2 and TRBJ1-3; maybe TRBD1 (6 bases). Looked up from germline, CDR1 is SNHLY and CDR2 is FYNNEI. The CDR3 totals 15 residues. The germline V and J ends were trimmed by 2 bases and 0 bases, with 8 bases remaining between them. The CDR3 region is CASSETDSSGNTIYF. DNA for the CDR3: TGTGCCAGCAGTGAAACGGACAGCTCTGGAAACACCATATATTTT.

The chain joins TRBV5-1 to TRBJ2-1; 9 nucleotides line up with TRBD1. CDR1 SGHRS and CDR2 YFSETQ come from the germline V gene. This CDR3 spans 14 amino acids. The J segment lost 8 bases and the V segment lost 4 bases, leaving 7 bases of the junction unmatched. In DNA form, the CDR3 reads TGCGCCAGCAGCCCGGGACAGGGTATTTATGAGCAGTTCTTC. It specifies CASSPGQGIYEQFF.

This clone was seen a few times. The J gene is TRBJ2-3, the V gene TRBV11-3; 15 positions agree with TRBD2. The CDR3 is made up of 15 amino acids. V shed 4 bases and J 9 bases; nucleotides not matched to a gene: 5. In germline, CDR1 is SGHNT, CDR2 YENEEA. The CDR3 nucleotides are TGTGCCAGCAGCTGGACTAGCGGGGGGGAGGGGACGCAGTATTTT. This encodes CASSWTSGGEGTQYF.

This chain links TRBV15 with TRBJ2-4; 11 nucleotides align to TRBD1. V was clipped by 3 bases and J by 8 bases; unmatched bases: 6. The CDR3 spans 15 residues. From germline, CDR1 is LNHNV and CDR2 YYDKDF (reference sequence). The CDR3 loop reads CATSRAWDRGDIQYF. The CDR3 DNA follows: TGTGCCACCAGCAGGGCCTGGGACAGGGGGGACATTCAGTACTTC.

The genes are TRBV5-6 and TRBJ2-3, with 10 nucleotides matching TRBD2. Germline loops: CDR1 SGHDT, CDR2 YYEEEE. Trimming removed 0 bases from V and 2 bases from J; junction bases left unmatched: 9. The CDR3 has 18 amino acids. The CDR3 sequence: CASSLGPQRGGLTDTQYF. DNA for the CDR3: TGTGCCAGCAGCTTGGGCCCCCAGCGGGGGGGCCTCACAGATACGCAGTATTTT.

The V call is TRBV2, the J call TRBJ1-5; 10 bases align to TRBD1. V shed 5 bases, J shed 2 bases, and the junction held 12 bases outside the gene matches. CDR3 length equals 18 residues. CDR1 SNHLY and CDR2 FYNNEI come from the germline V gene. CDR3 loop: CASSRPGTGAGGNQPQHF. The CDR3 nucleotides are TGTGCCAGCAGTCGTCCCGGGACAGGGGCGGGAGGCAATCAGCCCCAGCATTTT.

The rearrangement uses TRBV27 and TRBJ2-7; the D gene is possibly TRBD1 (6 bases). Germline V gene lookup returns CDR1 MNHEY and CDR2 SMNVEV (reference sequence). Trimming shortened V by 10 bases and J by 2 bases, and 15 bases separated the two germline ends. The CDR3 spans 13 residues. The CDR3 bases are TGTGCCACCACCGACAGGAGACCCTACGAGCAGTACTTC. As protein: CATTDRRPYEQYF.

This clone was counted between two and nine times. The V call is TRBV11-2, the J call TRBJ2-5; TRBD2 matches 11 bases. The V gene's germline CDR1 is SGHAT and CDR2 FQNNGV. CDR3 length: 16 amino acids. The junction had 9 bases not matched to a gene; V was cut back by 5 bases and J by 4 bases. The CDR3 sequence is CASSLGIAGGRETQYF. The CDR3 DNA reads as TGTGCCAGCAGCCTAGGAATAGCGGGAGGGCGAGAGACCCAGTACTTC.

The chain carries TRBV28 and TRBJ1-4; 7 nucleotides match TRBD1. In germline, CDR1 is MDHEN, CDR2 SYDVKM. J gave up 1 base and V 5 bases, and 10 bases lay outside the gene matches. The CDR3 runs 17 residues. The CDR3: CASSRPLQGGTNEKLFF. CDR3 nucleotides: TGTGCCAGCAGTCGACCACTTCAGGGGGGAACTAATGAAAAACTGTTTTTT.

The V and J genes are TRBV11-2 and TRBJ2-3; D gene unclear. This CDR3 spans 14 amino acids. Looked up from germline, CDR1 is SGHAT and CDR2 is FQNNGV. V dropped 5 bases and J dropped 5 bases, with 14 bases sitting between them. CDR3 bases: TGTGCCAGCAGCCCGCCGGTGGTGCGAGATACGCAGTATTTT. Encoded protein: CASSPPVVRDTQYF.

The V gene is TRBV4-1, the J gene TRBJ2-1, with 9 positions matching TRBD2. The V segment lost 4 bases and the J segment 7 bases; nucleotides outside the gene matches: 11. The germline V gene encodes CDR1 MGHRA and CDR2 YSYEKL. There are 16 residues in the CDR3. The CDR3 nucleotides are TGCGCCAGCAGCCCCCCAGGACTAGCGATCCCGAATGAGCAGTTCTTC. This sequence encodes CASSPPGLAIPNEQFF.

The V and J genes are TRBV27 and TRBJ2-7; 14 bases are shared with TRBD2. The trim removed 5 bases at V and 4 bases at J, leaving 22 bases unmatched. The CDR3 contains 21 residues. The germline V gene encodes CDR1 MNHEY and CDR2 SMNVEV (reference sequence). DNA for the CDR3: TGTGCCAGCAGTCCCTTTGGACTATCGGGACTAGCGGGAGTAAAGTCTTACGAGCAGTACTTC. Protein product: CASSPFGLSGLAGVKSYEQYF.

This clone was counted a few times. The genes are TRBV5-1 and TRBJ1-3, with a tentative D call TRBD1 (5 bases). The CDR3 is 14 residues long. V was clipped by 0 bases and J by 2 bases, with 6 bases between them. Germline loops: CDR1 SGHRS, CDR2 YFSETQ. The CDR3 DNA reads TGCGCCAGCAGCTTGGGGGGCCCTGGAAACACCATATATTTT. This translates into CASSLGGPGNTIYF.

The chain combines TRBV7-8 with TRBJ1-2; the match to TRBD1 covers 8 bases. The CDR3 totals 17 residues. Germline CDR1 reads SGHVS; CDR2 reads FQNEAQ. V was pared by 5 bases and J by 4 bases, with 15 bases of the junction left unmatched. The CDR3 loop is CASSPQQLRGHSYGYTF. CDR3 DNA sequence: TGTGCCAGCAGCCCACAACAACTCAGGGGGCACTCCTATGGCTACACCTTC.

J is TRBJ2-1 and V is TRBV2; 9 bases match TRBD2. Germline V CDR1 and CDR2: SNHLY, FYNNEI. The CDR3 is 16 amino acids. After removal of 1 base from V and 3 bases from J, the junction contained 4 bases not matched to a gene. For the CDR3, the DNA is TGTGCCAGCAGTGAAGGACTAGCGGTGTACTACAATGAGCAGTTCTTC. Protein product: CASSEGLAVYYNEQFF.

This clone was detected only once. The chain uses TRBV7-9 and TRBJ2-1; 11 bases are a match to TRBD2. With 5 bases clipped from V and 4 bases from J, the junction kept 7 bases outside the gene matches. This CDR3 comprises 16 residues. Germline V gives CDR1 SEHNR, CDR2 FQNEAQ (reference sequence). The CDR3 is CASSPLTSGDYNEQFF. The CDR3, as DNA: TGTGCCAGCAGCCCCTTGACTAGCGGGGATTACAATGAGCAGTTCTTC.

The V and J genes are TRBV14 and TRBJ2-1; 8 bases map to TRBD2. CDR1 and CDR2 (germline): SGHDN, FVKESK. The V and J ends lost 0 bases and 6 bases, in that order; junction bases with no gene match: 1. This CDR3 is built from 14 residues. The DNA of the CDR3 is TGTGCCAGCAGCCAAGACCTAGCGGGCAATGAGCAGTTCTTC. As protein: CASSQDLAGNEQFF.

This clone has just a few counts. For the CDR3, the DNA is TGCGCCAGCAGCCAGGGCGGCAACTATGGCTACACCTTC. This encodes CASSQGGNYGYTF. V gene TRBV5-1 combines with J gene TRBJ1-2; perhaps TRBD1 as D (5 bases). Germline V gene lookup returns CDR1 SGHRS and CDR2 YFSETQ. Between the trimmed V and J ends, which lost 4 bases and 2 bases, there was a span of 9 bases. CDR3 length: 13 residues. Filled out from reference TRBV5-1 and TRBJ1-2, the complete variable domain reads KAGVTQTPRYLIKTRGQQVTLSCSPISGHRSVSWYQQTPGQGLQFLFEYFSETQRNKGNFPGRFSGRQFSNSRSEMNVSTLELGDSALYLCASSQGGNYGYTFGSGTRLTVV.